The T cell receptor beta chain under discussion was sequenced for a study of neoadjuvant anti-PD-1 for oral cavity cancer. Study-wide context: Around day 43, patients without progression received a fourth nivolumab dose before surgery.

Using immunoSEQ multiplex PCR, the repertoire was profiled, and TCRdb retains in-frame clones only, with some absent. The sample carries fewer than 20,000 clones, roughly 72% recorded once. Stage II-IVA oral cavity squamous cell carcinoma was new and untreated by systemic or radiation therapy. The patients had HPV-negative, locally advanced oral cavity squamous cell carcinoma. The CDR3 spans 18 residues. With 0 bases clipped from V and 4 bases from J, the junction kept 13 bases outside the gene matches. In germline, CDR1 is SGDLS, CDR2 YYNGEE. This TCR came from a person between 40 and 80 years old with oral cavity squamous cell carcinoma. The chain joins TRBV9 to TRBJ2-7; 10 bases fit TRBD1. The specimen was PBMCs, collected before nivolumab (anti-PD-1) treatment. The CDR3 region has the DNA TGTGCCAGCAGCGTAGCTTTAGGGACAGGGGAAAGGGGTTACGAGCAGTACTTC. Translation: CASSVALGTGERGYEQYF.